The rows below give T cell receptor beta chains drawn from one sample of a study of cytotoxic CD8 clonotypes in ibrutinib-treated CLL. Assay used: immunoSEQ multiplex PCR; TCRdb lists only in-frame clones, some missing. This table has 130,000 or so clones, around three quarters appearing once. Sequenced material: PBMCs, taken after 12 months of ibrutinib treatment. These receptor sequences come from a human donor with chronic lymphocytic leukemia. Each CDR3 is given with its conserved first and last residue. The D gene is left open where the match is weak. Rows give clone size only sometimes, using once, few, many, or a class for an expanded clone.

v_gene	j_gene	abundance	d_gene	CDR3nt	CDR3aa
TRBV27	TRBJ1-2	NA	NA	TGTGCCAGCAGTCCTCATTTGATACCCGGGCAGGGTTATGGCTACACCTTC	CASSPHLIPGQGYGYTF
TRBV5-1	TRBJ1-2	NA	NA	TGCGCCAGCAGCTTAACTGGCGCTGGCTACACCTTC	CASSLTGAGYTF
TRBV7-2	TRBJ2-3	NA	NA	TGTGCCAGCAGCTTAGTACTAATGCCCACAGATACGCAGTATTTT	CASSLVLMPTDTQYF
TRBV5-1	TRBJ1-1	NA	NA	TGCGCCAGCAGCTTGGCCATGGGGCATGGCGGGAACACTGAAGCTTTCTTT	CASSLAMGHGGNTEAFF
TRBV18	TRBJ2-3	NA	NA	TGTGCCAGCTCACTCTCTTCTGGGGGAACAGATACGCAGTATTTT	CASSLSSGGTDTQYF
TRBV18	TRBJ2-1	NA	NA	TGTGCCAGCTCACCAGGCGATGTGAATGAGCAGTTCTTC	CASSPGDVNEQFF
TRBV11-2	TRBJ2-5	NA	TRBD2	TGTGCCAGCAGCTTAGAGGAGCTAGCGGGAGAGGGAGGAGAGACCCAGTACTTC	CASSLEELAGEGGETQYF
TRBV23-1	TRBJ1-1	NA	NA	TGCGCCAGCAGGGAATTGGGGTCTGAAGCTTTCTTT	CASRELGSEAFF
TRBV9	TRBJ2-1	NA	NA	TGTGCCAGCAGCGTAGGTTCTTACAATGAGCAGTTCTTC	CASSVGSYNEQFF
TRBV30	TRBJ2-7	NA	NA	TGTGCCTTCGTCGGGGCCAGCTCCTACGAGCAGTACTTC	CAFVGASSYEQYF
TRBV19	TRBJ1-3	NA	NA	TGTGCCAGTAAGAAGGCCCCAACGGATGGAAACACCATATATTTT	CASKKAPTDGNTIYF
TRBV5-1	TRBJ2-5	NA	NA	TGCGCCAGCAGCCGATCAGGACAGGGAGGGCAGACCCAGTACTTC	CASSRSGQGGQTQYF
TRBV29-1	TRBJ2-3	few	NA	TGCAGCGTCCAGGGGACACTGACTCGCACGGATACGCAGTATTTT	CSVQGTLTRTDTQYF
TRBV6-6	TRBJ1-2	once	NA	TGTGCCAGCAGCCGGGACGGGAACTATGGCTACACCTTC	CASSRDGNYGYTF
TRBV7-9	TRBJ2-7	NA	TRBD1	TGTGCCAGCAGCTACGACCCGGGACAGGCGATATACGAGCAGTACTTC	CASSYDPGQAIYEQYF
TRBV7-2	TRBJ1-1	NA	NA	TGTGCCAGCAGCTTCCAGGATACGGCTTTCTTT	CASSFQDTAFF
TRBV28	TRBJ2-3	NA	TRBD2	TGTGCCAGCAGATCGTCGGGGGGGCCAACAGATACGCAGTATTTT	CASRSSGGPTDTQYF
TRBV27	TRBJ2-1	NA	TRBD2	TGTGCCAGCAGTAAGCGGGAGGGCTCCTACAATGAGCAGTTCTTC	CASSKREGSYNEQFF
TRBV6-1	TRBJ1-2	few	TRBD1	TGTGCCAGCAGTGAAGAGTCAGGGGGTTATGGCTACACCTTC	CASSEESGGYGYTF
TRBV11-2	TRBJ2-5	NA	NA	TGTGCCAGCAGCTATGGGGTCACGGTTGGGGAGACCCAGTACTTC	CASSYGVTVGETQYF
TRBV7-9	TRBJ2-7	NA	NA	TGTGCCAGCAGCGCAGTAACTAGCACTTACGAGCAGTACTTC	CASSAVTSTYEQYF
TRBV7-2	TRBJ1-5	NA	NA	TGTGCCAGCAGCTTAGTGGCGTCTATCGGGGGCAATCAGCCCCAGCATTTT	CASSLVASIGGNQPQHF
TRBV28	TRBJ1-2	NA	NA	TGTGCCAGCAGTTTGGGGAGGGAGGATGGCTACACCTTC	CASSLGREDGYTF
TRBV6-5	TRBJ2-7	NA	NA	TGTGCCAGCAGCTCAGGGGTGGGGGAGCAGTACTTC	CASSSGVGEQYF
TRBV2	TRBJ2-7	NA	NA	TGTGCCAGCAGCCCTTGGACTATTCAGGCTGGCGAGCAGTACTTC	CASSPWTIQAGEQYF
TRBV28	TRBJ2-1	few	TRBD2	TGTGCCAGCAGCCGACAAGAACCGGGACTACAGTTCTTC	CASSRQEPGLQFF
TRBV2	TRBJ1-3	NA	NA	TGTGCCAGCAGTGTAGGAGGCAGAGTGATATATTTT	CASSVGGRVIYF
TRBV9	TRBJ2-3	NA	NA	TGTGCCAGCAGCGTAGCTTATAGGGACGTAGCCTCCCGCACAGATACGCAGTATTTT	CASSVAYRDVASRTDTQYF
TRBV28	TRBJ2-7	NA	TRBD2	TGTGCCAGCAGACTCAGCGGGAGCTCCTACGAGCAGTACTTC	CASRLSGSSYEQYF
TRBV7-3	TRBJ2-2	few	NA	TGTGCCAGCAGCTTAACGTCAGCCGTTGGGGAGCTGTTTTTT	CASSLTSAVGELFF
TRBV5-6	TRBJ2-5	NA	NA	TGTGCCAGCAGCTTGGGGCAGGGACAAGAGACCCAGTACTTC	CASSLGQGQETQYF
TRBV29-1	TRBJ2-7	NA	NA	TGCAGCGTTGAAGGGACCCCGACAGAGGCCTACGAGCAGTACTTC	CSVEGTPTEAYEQYF
TRBV27	TRBJ2-5	once	TRBD2	TGTGCCAGCAGCCGCGCGGGGGGGCGGTCGAAAGAGACCCAGTACTTC	CASSRAGGRSKETQYF
TRBV15	TRBJ2-7	NA	NA	TGTGCCACCAGCAGAGGAGCAGGGATAAGCTACGAGCAGTACTTC	CATSRGAGISYEQYF
TRBV28	TRBJ2-3	NA	TRBD2	TGTGCCAGCAGTCCCGCGGGGACTAAGGGCACAGATACGCAGTATTTT	CASSPAGTKGTDTQYF
TRBV5-4	TRBJ2-7	once	NA	TGTGCCAGCAGCCCACCCGGGCGGCCCGAGCAGTACTTC	CASSPPGRPEQYF
TRBV5-6	TRBJ2-5	NA	TRBD1	TGTGCCAGCAGCCCCGGGACAGAGTACCTCCAAGAGACCCAGTACTTC	CASSPGTEYLQETQYF
TRBV7-3	TRBJ2-7	NA	NA	TGTGCCAGCAGCCCAGGGGGGCGGGAGCAGTACTTC	CASSPGGREQYF
TRBV28	TRBJ2-7	NA	TRBD1	TGTGCCAGCATCGGTGGTGACAGGGTCATCCACGAGCAGTACTTC	CASIGGDRVIHEQYF
TRBV12-5	TRBJ1-2	NA	TRBD1	TGTGCTAGTGCCCCTGACAGGGTAGGTGGCTACACCTTC	CASAPDRVGGYTF
TRBV6-6	TRBJ1-3	NA	NA	TGTGCCAGCAGAAACCCCGGGAGCTCTGGAAACACCATATATTTT	CASRNPGSSGNTIYF
TRBV5-4	TRBJ1-4	NA	NA	TGTGCCAGCAGCTTGGGACAGGTGAATGAAAAACTGTTTTTT	CASSLGQVNEKLFF
TRBV6-4	TRBJ1-1	NA	NA	TGTGCCAGCAGTGAACGGCTGAACACTGAAGCTTTCTTT	CASSERLNTEAFF
TRBV30	TRBJ2-3	NA	NA	TGTGCCTGGGGCAGGGATACGCAGTATTTT	CAWGRDTQYF
TRBV14	TRBJ2-3	many	NA	TGTGCCAGCAGCGTTACAGAAGATACGCAGTATTTT	CASSVTEDTQYF